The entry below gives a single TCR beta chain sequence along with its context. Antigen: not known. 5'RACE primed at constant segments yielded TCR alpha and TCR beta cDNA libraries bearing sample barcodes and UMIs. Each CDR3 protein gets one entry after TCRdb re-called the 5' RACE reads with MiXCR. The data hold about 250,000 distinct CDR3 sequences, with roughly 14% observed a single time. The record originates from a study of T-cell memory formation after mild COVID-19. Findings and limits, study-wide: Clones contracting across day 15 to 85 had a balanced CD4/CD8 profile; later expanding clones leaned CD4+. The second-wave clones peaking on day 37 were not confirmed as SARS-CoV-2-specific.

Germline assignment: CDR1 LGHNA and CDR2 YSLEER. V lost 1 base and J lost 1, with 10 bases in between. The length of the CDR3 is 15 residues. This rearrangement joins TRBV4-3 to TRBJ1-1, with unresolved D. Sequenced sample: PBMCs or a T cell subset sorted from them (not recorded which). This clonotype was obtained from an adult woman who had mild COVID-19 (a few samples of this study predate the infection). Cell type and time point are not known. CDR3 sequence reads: CASSQVGSPNTEAFF. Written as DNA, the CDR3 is TGCGCCAGCAGCCAAGTAGGCAGCCCGAACACTGAAGCTTTCTTT.